These 14 T cell receptor beta chains share one sample of origin, sequenced in a study of blood T cell repertoires in COVID-19. TCRdb's copy holds only in-frame clones and misses some; the assay was immunoSEQ multiplex PCR. The sample holds 350,000 or so clones, approximately 82% seen once. The sample comprised peripheral blood. These receptor sequences come from a man younger than 45 with active or convalescent COVID-19.

V usage is TRBV24-1 and J usage is TRBJ1-2, with TRBD1 identical over 7 bases. CDR3 size: 15 residues. Losses at the gene ends were 9 bases for V and 3 bases for J; bases not matched to a gene: 12. The germline CDR1 and CDR2 sequences are KGHDR and SFDVKD. In DNA form, the CDR3 reads TGTGCCACCCAAGAAGACAGGGCTCCTTACTATGGCTACACCTTC. Translated: CATQEDRAPYYGYTF.

This clone was counted only a few times. Because the CDR3's place on the DNA is in doubt, the DNA is left out and the CDR3 is given as listed by TCRdb. The chain employs TRBV7-8 and TRBJ2-1; TRBD1 is the table's D call, not checked against the DNA. CDR1 and CDR2 from the germline V gene are SGHVS and FQNEAQ. The length of the CDR3 is 12 amino acids, counting both ends. The CDR3 spells CASSFAQGAPFF.

The chain joins TRBV29-1 to TRBJ2-7, with TRBD2 as a possible D gene (5 bases). The CDR3 extends over 11 amino acids. In germline, CDR1 is SQVTM, CDR2 ANQGSEA. V lost 4 bases, J lost 5 bases, and 9 bases lay in between. CDR3 coding DNA: TGCAGCGTTGCTGGGAGCCACGAGCAGTACTTC. It codes for CSVAGSHEQYF.

The rearrangement links TRBV2 to TRBJ1-1; a possible D gene is TRBD1 (5 bases). CDR1 is SNHLY, CDR2 FYNNEI, per germline. CDR3 size: 14 residues. V dropped 6 bases and J dropped 0 bases, with 11 bases sitting between them. The CDR3 DNA follows: TGTGCCAGCAGGCCGACAGAGATGAACACTGAAGCTTTCTTT. It yields the protein CASRPTEMNTEAFF.

The J gene is TRBJ1-2, the V gene TRBV6-5, with D possibly TRBD1 on 6 matching bases. Germline CDR1 is MNHEY and CDR2 is SVGAGI. This CDR3 has 14 amino acids. The ends were cut back, 6 bases at V and 5 bases at J, with 16 bases in the middle. The CDR3 sequence: CASRPMGQGYGYTF. The CDR3 nucleotides read TGTGCCAGCAGACCCATGGGGCAGGGGTATGGCTACACCTTC.

V usage is TRBV7-9 and J usage is TRBJ2-3, with D possibly TRBD1 on 5 matching bases. The CDR3 runs 15 residues. V was pared by 4 bases and J by 1 base, with 12 bases between. Per the germline V gene, CDR1 is SEHNR and CDR2 is FQNEAQ (reference sequence). CDR3 sequence: CASSSRQTRTDTQYF. CDR3 sequence (DNA): TGTGCCAGCAGCTCTCGACAGACTCGCACAGATACGCAGTATTTT.

V usage is TRBV7-8 and J usage is TRBJ2-1; TRBD2 matches at 12 bases. The CDR3 is 17 residues long. The ends lost 1 base at V and 4 bases at J; junction bases unmatched: 5. The germline CDR1 and CDR2 sequences are SGHVS and FQNEAQ. The CDR3, as DNA: TGTGCCAGCAGCTTAGTGGCGCTAGCGGGAGGGTACAATGAGCAGTTCTTC. Translation: CASSLVALAGGYNEQFF. The whole variable domain, remainder taken from reference TRBV7-8 and TRBJ2-1, is GAGVSQSPRYKVAKRGQDVALRCDPISGHVSLFWYQQALGQGPEFLTYFQNEAQLDKSGLPSDRFFAERPEGSVSTLKIQRTQQEDSAVYLCASSLVALAGGYNEQFFGPGTRLTVL.

The chain combines TRBV4-2 with TRBJ2-3, with 10 bases identical to TRBD2. This CDR3 comprises 18 residues. Germline values: CDR1 LGHNA, CDR2 YNFKEQ. The trim removed 0 bases at V and 2 bases at J, leaving 8 bases unmatched. The CDR3 loop reads CASSQDNLAGAPTDTQYF. The DNA for the CDR3 is TGTGCCAGCAGCCAAGATAATCTAGCGGGAGCTCCCACAGATACGCAGTATTTT.

The CDR3 nucleotides are TGTGCCAGCAACCCGGAGACAGGGGGCCGCTATGGCTACACCTTC. Translated: CASNPETGGRYGYTF. The chain is built from TRBV2 and TRBJ1-2; 10 bases fit TRBD1. Germline CDR1 reads SNHLY; CDR2 reads FYNNEI. This CDR3 contains 15 residues. V lost 7 bases and J lost 4; bases outside the gene matches: 9.

V is TRBV28 and J is TRBJ1-5; D unresolved. In germline, CDR1 is MDHEN, CDR2 SYDVKM. The CDR3 length is 16 residues. The V and J ends lost 0 bases and 1 base respectively, with 10 bases between them. CDR3 sequence reads: CASSLWTSGSNQPQHF. The CDR3 DNA is TGTGCCAGCAGTTTATGGACCTCGGGGAGCAATCAGCCCCAGCATTTT. Variable domain in full (rest from reference TRBV28 and TRBJ1-5): DVKVTQSSRYLVKRTGEKVFLECVQDMDHENMFWYRQDPGLGLRLIYFSYDVKMKEKGDIPEGYSVSREKKERFSLILESASTNQTSMYLCASSLWTSGSNQPQHFGDGTRLSIL.

The rearrangement joins TRBV5-8 to TRBJ2-7; unclear D gene. The CDR3 contains 15 residues. Trimming cost V 0 bases and J 3 bases, with 13 bases left between them. From germline, CDR1 is SGHTS and CDR2 YDEGEE. The CDR3 region is CASSLVGTGLYEQYF. Here the CDR3 DNA reads TGTGCCAGCAGCTTGGTGGGTACGGGTCTCTACGAGCAGTACTTC. Full variable domain (outside the CDR3, taken from reference TRBV5-8 and TRBJ2-7): EAGVTQSPTHLIKTRGQQATLRCSPISGHTSVYWYQQALGLGLQFLLWYDEGEERNRGNFPPRFSGRQFPNYSSELNVNALELEDSALYLCASSLVGTGLYEQYFGPGTRLTVT.

This clone has more than one count but fewer than ten. This sequence joins TRBV10-3 and TRBJ1-2; maybe TRBD1 (6 bases). V was clipped by 0 bases and J by 6 bases, with 8 bases between them. The CDR3 contains 13 residues. Germline V gives CDR1 ENHRY, CDR2 SYGVKD. CDR3 nucleotides: TGTGCCATCAGTGAGTCGGCAGGGGATGGCTACACCTTC. Translating gives CAISESAGDGYTF.

The chain links TRBV18 to TRBJ1-4; D gene uncertain. The germline CDR1 and CDR2 sequences are KGHSH and LQKENI. Trimming removed 3 bases from V and 6 bases from J, with 11 bases in between. The CDR3 is made up of 14 amino acids. CDR3 protein: CASSPQASDEKLFF. CDR3 DNA: TGTGCCAGCTCACCTCAGGCGAGTGATGAAAAACTGTTTTTT. The variable domain in full, with the rest retrieved from reference TRBV18 and TRBJ1-4, is NAGVMQNPRHLVRRRGQEARLRCSPMKGHSHVYWYRQLPEEGLKFMVYLQKENIIDESGMPKERFSAEFPKEGPSILRIQQVVRGDSAAYFCASSPQASDEKLFFGSGTQLSVL.

The chain joins TRBV11-2 to TRBJ2-5; D gene uncertain. The CDR3 is 14 residues long. In germline, CDR1 is SGHAT, CDR2 FQNNGV. Trimming shortened V by 6 bases and J by 4 bases, and 15 bases separated the two germline ends. The CDR3 DNA sequence: TGTGCCAGCAGTTCCGTCACCTCCGGAGAGACCCAGTACTTC. It is translated as CASSSVTSGETQYF. The variable domain in full, completed from reference TRBV11-2 and TRBJ2-5, reads EAGVAQSPRYKIIEKRQSVAFWCNPISGHATLYWYQQILGQGPKLLIQFQNNGVVDDSQLPKDRFSAERLKGVDSTLKIQPAKLEDSAVYLCASSSVTSGETQYFGPGTRLLVL.